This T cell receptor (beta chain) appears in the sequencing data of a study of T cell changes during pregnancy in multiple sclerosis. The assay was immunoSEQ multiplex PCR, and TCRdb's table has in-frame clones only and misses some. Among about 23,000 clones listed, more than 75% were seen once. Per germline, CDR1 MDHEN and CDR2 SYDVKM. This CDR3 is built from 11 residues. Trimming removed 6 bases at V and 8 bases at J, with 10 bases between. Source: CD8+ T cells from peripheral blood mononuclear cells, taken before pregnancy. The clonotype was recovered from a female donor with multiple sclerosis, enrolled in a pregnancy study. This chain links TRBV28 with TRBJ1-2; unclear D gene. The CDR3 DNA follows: TGTGCCAGCAGCTTCCTAGAGGGCTACACCTTC. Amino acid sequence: CASSFLEGYTF.